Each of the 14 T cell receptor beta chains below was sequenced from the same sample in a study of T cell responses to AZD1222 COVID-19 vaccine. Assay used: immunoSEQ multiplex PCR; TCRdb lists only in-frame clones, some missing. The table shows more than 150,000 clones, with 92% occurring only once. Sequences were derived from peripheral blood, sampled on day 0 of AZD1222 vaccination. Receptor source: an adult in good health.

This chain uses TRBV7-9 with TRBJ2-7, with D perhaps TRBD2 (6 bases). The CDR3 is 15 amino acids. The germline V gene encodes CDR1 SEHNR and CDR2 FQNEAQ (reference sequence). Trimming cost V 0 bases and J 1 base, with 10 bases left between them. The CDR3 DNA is TGTGCCAGCAGCTTAGCGCGGGACGGATCCTACGAGCAGTACTTC. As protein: CASSLARDGSYEQYF.

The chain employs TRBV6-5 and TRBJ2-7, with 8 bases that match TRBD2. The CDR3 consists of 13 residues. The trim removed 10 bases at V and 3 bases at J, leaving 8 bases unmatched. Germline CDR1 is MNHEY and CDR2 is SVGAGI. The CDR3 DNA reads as TGTGCCATCAGACTAGCGCCTGACTACGAGCAGTACGTC. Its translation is CAIRLAPDYEQYV.

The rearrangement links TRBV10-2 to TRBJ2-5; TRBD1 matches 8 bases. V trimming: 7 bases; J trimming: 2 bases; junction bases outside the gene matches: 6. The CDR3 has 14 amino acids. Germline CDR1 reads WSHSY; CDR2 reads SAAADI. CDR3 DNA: TGCGCCAGCAACGGACAGGGTGGACAAGAGACCCAGTACTTC. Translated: CASNGQGGQETQYF.

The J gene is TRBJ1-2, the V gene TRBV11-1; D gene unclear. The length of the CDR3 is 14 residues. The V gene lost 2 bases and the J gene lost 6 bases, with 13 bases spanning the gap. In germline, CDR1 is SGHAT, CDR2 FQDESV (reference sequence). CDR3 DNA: TGTGCCAGCAGCTTAATAACAGAATATGATGGCTACACCTTC. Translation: CASSLITEYDGYTF. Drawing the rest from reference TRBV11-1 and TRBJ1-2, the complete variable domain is EAEVAQSPRYKITEKSQAVAFWCDPISGHATLYWYRQILGQGPELLVQFQDESVVDDSQLPKDRFSAERLKGVDSTLKIQPAELGDSAMYLCASSLITEYDGYTFGSGTRLTVV.

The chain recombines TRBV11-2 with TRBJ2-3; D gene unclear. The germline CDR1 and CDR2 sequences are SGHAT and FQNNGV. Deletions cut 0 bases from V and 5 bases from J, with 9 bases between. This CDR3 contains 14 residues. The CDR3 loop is CASSLESKGDTQYF. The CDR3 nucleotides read TGTGCCAGCAGCTTAGAGTCCAAGGGAGATACGCAGTATTTT.

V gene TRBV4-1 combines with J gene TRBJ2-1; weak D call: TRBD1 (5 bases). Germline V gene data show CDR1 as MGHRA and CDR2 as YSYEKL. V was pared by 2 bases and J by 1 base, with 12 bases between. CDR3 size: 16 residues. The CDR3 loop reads CASSQRGQASYNEQFF. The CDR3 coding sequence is TGCGCCAGCAGCCAAAGAGGACAAGCTTCCTACAATGAGCAGTTCTTC.

The CDR3 DNA reads TGTGCCAGCTCTCGCGCGGGGCCAAGCTCCTACAATGAGCAGTTCTTC. Translation gives CASSRAGPSSYNEQFF. The gene calls are TRBV18 and TRBJ2-1; TRBD2 might be the D (6 bases). Trimming took 6 bases from V and 0 from J, leaving 15 bases between them. CDR1 KGHSH and CDR2 LQKENI come from the germline V gene. The CDR3 is 16 amino acids.

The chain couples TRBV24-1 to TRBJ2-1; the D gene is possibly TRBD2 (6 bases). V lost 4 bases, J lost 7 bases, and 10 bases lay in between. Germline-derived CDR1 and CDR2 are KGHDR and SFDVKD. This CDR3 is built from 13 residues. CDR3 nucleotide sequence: TGTGCCACCAGTGACCCGACTAGGAATGAGCAGTTCTTC. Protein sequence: CATSDPTRNEQFF.

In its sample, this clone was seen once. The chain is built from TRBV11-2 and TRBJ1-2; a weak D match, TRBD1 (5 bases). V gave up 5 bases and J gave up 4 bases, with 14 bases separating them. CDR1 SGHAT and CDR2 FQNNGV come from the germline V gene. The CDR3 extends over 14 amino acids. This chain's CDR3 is CASSASGGGYGYTF. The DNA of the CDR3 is TGTGCCAGCAGCGCCTCCGGGGGTGGCTATGGCTACACCTTC.

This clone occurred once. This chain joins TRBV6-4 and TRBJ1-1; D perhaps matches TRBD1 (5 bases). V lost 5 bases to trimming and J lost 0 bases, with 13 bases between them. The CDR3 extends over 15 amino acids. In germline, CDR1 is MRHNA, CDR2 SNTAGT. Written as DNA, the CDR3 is TGTGCCAGCAGTCAGGACGGGGCCATGAACACTGAAGCTTTCTTT. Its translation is CASSQDGAMNTEAFF.

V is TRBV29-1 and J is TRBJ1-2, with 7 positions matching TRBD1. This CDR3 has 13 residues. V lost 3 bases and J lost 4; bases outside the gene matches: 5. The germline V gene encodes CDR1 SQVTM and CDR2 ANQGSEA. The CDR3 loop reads CSVDGRGVYGYTF. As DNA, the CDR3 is TGCAGCGTTGACGGCAGGGGGGTCTATGGCTACACCTTC.

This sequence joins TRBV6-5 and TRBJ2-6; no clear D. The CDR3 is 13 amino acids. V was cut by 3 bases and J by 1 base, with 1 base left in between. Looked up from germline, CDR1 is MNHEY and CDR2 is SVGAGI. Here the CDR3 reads CASSYSGANVLTF. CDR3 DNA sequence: TGTGCCAGCAGTTATTCTGGGGCCAACGTCCTGACTTTC.

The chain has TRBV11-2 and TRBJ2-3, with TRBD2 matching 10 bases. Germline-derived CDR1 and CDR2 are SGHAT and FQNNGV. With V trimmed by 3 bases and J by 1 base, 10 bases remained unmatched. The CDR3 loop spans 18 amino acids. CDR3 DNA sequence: TGTGCCAGCAGCTTGACTAGCGGGTCGTTGTCTGGCACAGATACGCAGTATTTT. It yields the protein CASSLTSGSLSGTDTQYF.

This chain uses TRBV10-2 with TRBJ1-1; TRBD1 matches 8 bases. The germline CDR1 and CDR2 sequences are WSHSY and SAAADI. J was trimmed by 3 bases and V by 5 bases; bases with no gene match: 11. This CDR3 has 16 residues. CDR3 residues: CASSIPGQVRDTEAFF. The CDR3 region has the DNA TGCGCCAGCAGTATCCCGGGACAGGTTCGGGACACTGAAGCTTTCTTT.